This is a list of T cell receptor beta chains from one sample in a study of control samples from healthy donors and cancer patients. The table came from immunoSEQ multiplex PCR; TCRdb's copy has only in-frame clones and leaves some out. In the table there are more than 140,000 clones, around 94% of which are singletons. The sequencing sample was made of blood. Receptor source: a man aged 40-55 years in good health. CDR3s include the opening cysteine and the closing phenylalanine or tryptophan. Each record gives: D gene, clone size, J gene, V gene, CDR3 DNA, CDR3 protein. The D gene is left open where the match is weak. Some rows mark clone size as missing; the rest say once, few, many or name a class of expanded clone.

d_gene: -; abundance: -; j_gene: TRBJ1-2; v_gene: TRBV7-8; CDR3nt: TGTGCCAGCAGCTTTTTGCATCAGGGGCCCTATGGCTACACCTTC; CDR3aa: CASSFLHQGPYGYTF
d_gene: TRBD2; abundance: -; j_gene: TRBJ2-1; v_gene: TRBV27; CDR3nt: TGTGCCAGCAGTTTGTGGGTAGCGGGAAATGAGCAGTTCTTC; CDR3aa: CASSLWVAGNEQFF
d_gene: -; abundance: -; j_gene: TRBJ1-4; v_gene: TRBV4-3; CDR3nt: TGCGCCAGCAGCCACTCATTACGGGGGTCGGCTGAAAAACTGTTTTTT; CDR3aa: CASSHSLRGSAEKLFF
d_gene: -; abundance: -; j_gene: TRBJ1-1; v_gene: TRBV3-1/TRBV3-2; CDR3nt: TGTGCCAGCAGCCAGGGCCAACGGACTGAAGCTTTCTTT; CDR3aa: CASSQGQRTEAFF
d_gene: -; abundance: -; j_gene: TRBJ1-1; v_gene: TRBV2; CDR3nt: TGTGCCAGCAGTGACTCGGTGAGCGGGACTGAAGCTTTCTTT; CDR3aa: CASSDSVSGTEAFF
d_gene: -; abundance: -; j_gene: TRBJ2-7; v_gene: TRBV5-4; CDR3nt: TGTGCCAGCAGCTTGGACAGGGCCAGATCCTACGAGCAGTACTTC; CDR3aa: CASSLDRARSYEQYF
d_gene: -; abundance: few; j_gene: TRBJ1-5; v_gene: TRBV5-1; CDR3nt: TGCGCCAGCAGGGCTGACAGTAATAGCAATCAGCCCCAGCATTTT; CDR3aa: CASRADSNSNQPQHF
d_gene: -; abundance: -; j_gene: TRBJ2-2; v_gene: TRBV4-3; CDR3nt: TGCGCCAGCAGCCAGGACATGAGCCGCGGGGAGCTGTTTTTT; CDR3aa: CASSQDMSRGELFF
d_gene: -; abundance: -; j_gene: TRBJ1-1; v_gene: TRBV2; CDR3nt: TGTGCCAGCATATCGGACGGGGGGAACACTGAAGCTTTCTTT; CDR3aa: CASISDGGNTEAFF
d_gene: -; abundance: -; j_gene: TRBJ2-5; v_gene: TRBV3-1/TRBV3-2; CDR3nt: TGTGCCAGCAGCCAAGTTTTAATCCTTCGTCCCCAAGAGACCCAGTACTTC; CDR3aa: CASSQVLILRPQETQYF
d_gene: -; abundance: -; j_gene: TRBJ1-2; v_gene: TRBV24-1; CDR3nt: TGTGCCACCAGTGACATGACACTTAACTATGGCTACACCTTC; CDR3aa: CATSDMTLNYGYTF
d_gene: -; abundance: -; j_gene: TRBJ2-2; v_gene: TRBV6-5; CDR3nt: TGTGCCAGCAGGACAGGTGGGATATCCGGGGAGCTGTTTTTT; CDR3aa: CASRTGGISGELFF
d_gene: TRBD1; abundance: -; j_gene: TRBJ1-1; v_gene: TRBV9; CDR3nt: TGTGCCAGCAGCGGCGATCCCGGGACAGGTAGGGAAGCTTTCTTT; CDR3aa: CASSGDPGTGREAFF
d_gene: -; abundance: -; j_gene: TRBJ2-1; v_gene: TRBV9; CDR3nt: TGTGCCAGCAGCGTAGTAGGGAGCTCCTACAATGAGCAGTTCTTC; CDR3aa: CASSVVGSSYNEQFF
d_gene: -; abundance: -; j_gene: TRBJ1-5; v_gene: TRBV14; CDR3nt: TGTGCCAGCAGCCCCGGCGGGTATGGACCCCAGCATTTT; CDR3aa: CASSPGGYGPQHF
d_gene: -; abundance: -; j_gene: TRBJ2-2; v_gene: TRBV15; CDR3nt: TGTGCCACCAGCAGAGAGTGGGGGGCCGGGGAGCTGTTTTTT; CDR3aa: CATSREWGAGELFF
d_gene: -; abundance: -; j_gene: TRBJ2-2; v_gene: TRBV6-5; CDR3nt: TGTGCCAGCAGGAGGGCTCGGAACACCGGGGAGCTGTTTTTT; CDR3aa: CASRRARNTGELFF
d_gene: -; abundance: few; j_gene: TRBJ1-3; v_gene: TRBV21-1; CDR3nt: TGTGGGTGCTTTAAAGGGGTCTCTGGAAACACCATATATTTT; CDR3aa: CGCFKGVSGNTIYF
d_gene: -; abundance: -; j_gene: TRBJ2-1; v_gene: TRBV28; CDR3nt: TGTGCCAGCAGTTTTCGGTCAGGCAATGAGCAGTTCTTC; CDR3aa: CASSFRSGNEQFF
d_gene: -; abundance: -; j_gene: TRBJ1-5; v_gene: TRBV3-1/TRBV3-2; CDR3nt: TGTGCCAGCAGCCTAGACAATCAGCCCCAGCATTTT; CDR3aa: CASSLDNQPQHF
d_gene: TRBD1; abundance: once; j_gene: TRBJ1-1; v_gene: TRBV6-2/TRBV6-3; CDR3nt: TGTGCCAGCAGTTACCCAGGACAGGGGAAGTCCACTGAAGCTTTCTTT; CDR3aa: CASSYPGQGKSTEAFF
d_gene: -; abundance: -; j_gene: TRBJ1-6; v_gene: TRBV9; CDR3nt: TGTGCCAGCAGCGTAGGGTCAGTTAATTCACCCCTCCACTTT; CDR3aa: CASSVGSVNSPLHF
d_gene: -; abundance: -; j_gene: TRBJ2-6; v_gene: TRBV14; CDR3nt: TGTGCCAGCAGCCAAGATCGGCCAACCGGGGCCAACGTCCTGACTTTC; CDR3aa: CASSQDRPTGANVLTF
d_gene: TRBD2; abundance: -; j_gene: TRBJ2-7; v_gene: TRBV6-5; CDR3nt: TGTGCCAGCAGTTACCAGACTAGCGGGGTTTACGAGCAGTACTTC; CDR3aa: CASSYQTSGVYEQYF